These T cell receptor beta chains were read from a single sample in a study of blood T cell repertoires in COVID-19. The assay was immunoSEQ multiplex PCR, and TCRdb's table has in-frame clones only and misses some. The sample records about 480,000 clones, about 91% being singletons. Sequencing was carried out using peripheral blood. The receptor set was obtained from a woman aged 50 to 60 with COVID-19, enrolled during active disease. The CDR3 runs from the conserved cysteine through the conserved F or W. D genes are given only for firm matches. A row's size may be missing; if present it is once, few, many or a size class.

d_call,clone_size,v_call,cdr3_length,j_call,cdr3_aa,cdr3_nt
TRBD1,-,TRBV7-2,14,TRBJ1-1,CASSSRQGWTEAFF,TGTGCCAGCAGCTCGAGACAGGGTTGGACTGAAGCTTTCTTT
TRBD1,-,TRBV5-6,13,TRBJ1-3,CASGTGTGNTIYF,TGTGCCAGCGGGACAGGGACTGGAAACACCATATATTTT
-,-,TRBV5-1,14,TRBJ1-6,CASSFERVSSPLHF,TGCGCCAGCAGCTTTGAGAGGGTGTCATCACCCCTCCACTTT
TRBD1,-,TRBV14,15,TRBJ1-4,CASSQRTGGLEKLFF,TGTGCCAGCAGCCAAAGGACAGGCGGACTTGAAAAACTGTTTTTT
-,-,TRBV18,15,TRBJ1-2,CASSPQGLFDYGYTF,TGTGCCAGCTCACCTCAGGGGCTTTTTGACTATGGCTACACCTTC
-,-,TRBV5-8,14,TRBJ2-5,CASSSRQGVETQYF,TGTGCCAGCAGCTCGCGGCAGGGTGTAGAGACCCAGTACTTC
-,-,TRBV27,15,TRBJ2-2,CASSFVQANTGELFF,TGTGCCAGCAGTTTTGTCCAGGCGAACACCGGGGAGCTGTTTTTT
-,-,TRBV3-1/TRBV3-2,18,TRBJ1-4,CASSGSRGGISTNEKLFF,TGTGCCAGCAGCGGAAGTAGGGGAGGGATCAGTACTAATGAAAAACTGTTTTTT
-,-,TRBV7-8,16,TRBJ2-4,CASSSRQDTTKNIQYF,TGTGCCAGCAGCTCGAGACAGGATACTACAAAAAACATTCAGTACTTC
-,-,TRBV2,13,TRBJ1-2,CASSTITNYGYTF,TGTGCCAGCTCTACCATTACTAACTATGGCTACACCTTC
-,few,TRBV15,17,TRBJ1-5,CATSRDRVNAGYQPQHF,TGTGCCACCAGCAGAGATCGTGTTAATGCCGGGTATCAGCCCCAGCATTTT
-,-,TRBV2,16,TRBJ2-3,CASSWTLTGSTDTQYF,TGTGCCAGCAGTTGGACCCTCACAGGGAGCACAGATACGCAGTATTTT
-,once,TRBV5-1,14,TRBJ1-1,CASSLAILNTEAFF,TGCGCCAGCAGCTTGGCCATTTTGAACACTGAAGCTTTCTTT
TRBD1,-,TRBV6-1,15,TRBJ1-1,CASSDSGGPNTEAFF,TGTGCCAGCAGTGATTCAGGGGGGCCGAACACTGAAGCTTTCTTT
-,-,TRBV5-5,14,TRBJ1-2,CASSLTTGWGGYTF,TGTGCCAGCAGCCTAACGACAGGTTGGGGCGGCTACACCTTC
-,once,TRBV2,15,TRBJ2-3,CASTLAGVSTDTQYF,TGTGCCAGCACCCTGGCAGGGGTTAGCACAGATACGCAGTATTTT
-,-,TRBV30,16,TRBJ2-6,CAWSVLGRSGANVLTF,TGTGCCTGGAGTGTACTGGGGAGGTCCGGGGCCAACGTCCTGACTTTC
TRBD1,-,TRBV28,14,TRBJ2-7,CASSLTGESYEQYF,TGTGCCAGCAGTCTGACAGGGGAGTCCTACGAGCAGTACTTC
TRBD2,-,TRBV9,18,TRBJ2-2,CASSAGTSGGANTGELFF,TGTGCCAGCAGCGCTGGGACTAGCGGGGGGGCGAACACCGGGGAGCTGTTTTTT
-,-,TRBV2,15,TRBJ2-3,CASSDELTYTDTQYF,TGTGCCAGCAGTGATGAACTAACCTACACAGATACGCAGTATTTT
-,-,TRBV5-1,15,TRBJ2-6,CASSLIQSGANVLTF,TGCGCCAGCAGCTTAATCCAGTCTGGGGCCAACGTCCTGACTTTC
-,-,TRBV6-1,17,TRBJ1-1,CASSVRSRGAVRTEAFF,TGTGCCAGCAGTGTCCGTTCCAGGGGCGCGGTACGCACTGAAGCTTTCTTT
-,few,TRBV2,13,TRBJ1-3,CASSPGDGNTIYF,TGTGCCAGCAGCCCAGGGGATGGAAACACCATATATTTT
TRBD2,-,TRBV28,16,TRBJ2-2,CASSLGTSGDTGELFF,TGTGCCAGCAGTTTGGGAACTAGCGGGGACACCGGGGAGCTGTTTTTT
TRBD1,-,TRBV5-1,14,TRBJ1-5,CASSLSGGRQPQHF,TGCGCCAGCAGCTTGTCAGGGGGTAGGCAGCCCCAGCATTTT
TRBD2,-,TRBV5-6,18,TRBJ2-1,CASSSITGTSGGIDEQFF,TGTGCCAGCAGCTCCATCACCGGGACTAGCGGGGGGATTGATGAGCAGTTCTTC
-,once,TRBV5-1,14,TRBJ2-1,CASSPRRQSNEQFF,TGCGCCAGCAGCCCCCGGAGACAGAGCAATGAGCAGTTCTTC
TRBD2,-,TRBV19,15,TRBJ2-1,CASTAAGGHYNEQFF,TGTGCCAGTACCGCAGCGGGGGGGCATTACAATGAGCAGTTCTTC
-,-,TRBV2,13,TRBJ2-1,CASRGQGAPEQFF,TGTGCCAGCAGAGGCCAAGGGGCGCCTGAGCAGTTCTTC
TRBD1,-,TRBV12-3/TRBV12-4,13,TRBJ2-7,CASSAGTGAEQYF,TGTGCCAGCAGTGCCGGGACAGGGGCCGAGCAGTACTTC
-,-,TRBV30,12,TRBJ1-4,CAWGQGGEKLFF,TGTGCCTGGGGGCAGGGAGGCGAAAAACTGTTTTTT
-,once,TRBV2,14,TRBJ1-5,CASSDTNRDQPQHF,TGTGCCAGCAGTGACACCAACAGGGATCAGCCCCAGCATTTT
-,-,TRBV11-2,12,TRBJ2-5,CASSLGLGAQYF,TGTGCCAGCAGCTTAGGGCTCGGGGCCCAGTACTTC